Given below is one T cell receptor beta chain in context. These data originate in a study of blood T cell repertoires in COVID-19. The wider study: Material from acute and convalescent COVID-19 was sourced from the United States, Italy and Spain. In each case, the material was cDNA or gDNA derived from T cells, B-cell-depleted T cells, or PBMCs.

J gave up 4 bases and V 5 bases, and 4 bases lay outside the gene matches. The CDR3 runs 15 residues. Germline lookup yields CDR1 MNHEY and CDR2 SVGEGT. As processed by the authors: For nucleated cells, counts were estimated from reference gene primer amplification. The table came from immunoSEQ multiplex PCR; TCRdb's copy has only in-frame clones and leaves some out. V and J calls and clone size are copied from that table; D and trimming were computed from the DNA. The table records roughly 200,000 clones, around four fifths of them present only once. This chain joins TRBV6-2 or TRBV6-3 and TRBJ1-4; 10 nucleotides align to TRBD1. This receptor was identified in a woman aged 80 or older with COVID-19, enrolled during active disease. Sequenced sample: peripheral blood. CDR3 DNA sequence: TGTGCCAGCAGTCCATGGACAGGGGGTAATGAAAAACTGTTTTTT. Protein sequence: CASSPWTGGNEKLFF.